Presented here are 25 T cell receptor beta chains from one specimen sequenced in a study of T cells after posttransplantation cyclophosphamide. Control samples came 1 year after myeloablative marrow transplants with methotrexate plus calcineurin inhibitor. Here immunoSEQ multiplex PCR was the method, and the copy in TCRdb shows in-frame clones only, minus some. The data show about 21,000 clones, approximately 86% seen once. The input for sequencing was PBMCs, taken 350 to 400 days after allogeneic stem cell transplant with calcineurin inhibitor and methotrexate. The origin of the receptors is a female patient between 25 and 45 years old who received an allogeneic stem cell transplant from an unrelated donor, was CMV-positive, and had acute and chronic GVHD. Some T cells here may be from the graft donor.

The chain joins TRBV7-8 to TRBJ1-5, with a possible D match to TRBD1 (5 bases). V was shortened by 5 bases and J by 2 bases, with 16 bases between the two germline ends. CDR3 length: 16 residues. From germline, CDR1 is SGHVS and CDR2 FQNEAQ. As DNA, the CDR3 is TGTGCCAGCAGCCCCCCGGGGACTCGAGGCAATCAGCCCCAGCATTTT. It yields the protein CASSPPGTRGNQPQHF.

The CDR3 DNA sequence: TGTGCCAGTAGTATGGGGCCGTTCTACGAGCAGTACTTC. This codes for CASSMGPFYEQYF. The V gene is TRBV19, the J gene TRBJ2-7, with D maybe TRBD1 (5 bases). Between the trimmed V and J ends, which lost 3 bases and 3 bases, there was a span of 9 bases. The CDR3 is 13 residues long. Germline loops: CDR1 LNHDA, CDR2 SQIVND (reference sequence). The full variable domain, its missing parts supplied by reference TRBV19 and TRBJ2-7, is DGGITQSPKYLFRKEGQNVTLSCEQNLNHDAMYWYRQDPGQGLRLIYYSQIVNDFQKGDIAEGYSVSREKKESFPLTVTSAQKNPTAFYLCASSMGPFYEQYFGPGTRLTVT.

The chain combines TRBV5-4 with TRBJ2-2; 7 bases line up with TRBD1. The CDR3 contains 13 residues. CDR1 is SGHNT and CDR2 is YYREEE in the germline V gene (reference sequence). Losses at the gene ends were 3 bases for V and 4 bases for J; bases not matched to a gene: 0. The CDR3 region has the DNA TGTGCCAGCAGCTGGGACAGCACCGGGGAGCTGTTTTTT. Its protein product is CASSWDSTGELFF.

The CDR3 loop is CASRATANYGYTF. The CDR3 DNA reads as TGTGCCAGCAGAGCGACAGCCAACTATGGCTACACCTTC. This chain uses TRBV5-8 with TRBJ1-2; tentatively, D is TRBD1 (5 bases). With 5 bases removed from V and 2 bases from J, the gap between germline ends came to 10 bases. Germline assignment: CDR1 SGHTS and CDR2 YDEGEE. The CDR3 contains 13 residues.

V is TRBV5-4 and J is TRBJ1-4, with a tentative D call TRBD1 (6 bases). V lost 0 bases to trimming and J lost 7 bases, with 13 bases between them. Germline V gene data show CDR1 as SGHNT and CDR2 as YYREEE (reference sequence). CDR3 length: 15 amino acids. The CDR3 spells CASSLEGGRSEKLFF. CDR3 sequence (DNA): TGTGCCAGCAGCTTGGAGGGGGGGAGGAGTGAAAAACTGTTTTTT.

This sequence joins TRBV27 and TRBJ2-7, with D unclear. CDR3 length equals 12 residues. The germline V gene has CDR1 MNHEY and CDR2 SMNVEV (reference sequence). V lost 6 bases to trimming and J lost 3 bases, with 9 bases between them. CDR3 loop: CASRSPGYEQYF. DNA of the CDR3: TGTGCCAGCAGATCCCCAGGCTACGAGCAGTACTTC.

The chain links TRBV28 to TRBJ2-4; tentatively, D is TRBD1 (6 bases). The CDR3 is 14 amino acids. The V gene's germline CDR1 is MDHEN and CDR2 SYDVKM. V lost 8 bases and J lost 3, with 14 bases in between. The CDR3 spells CASGAGVVKNIQYF. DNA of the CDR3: TGTGCCAGCGGGGCAGGGGTGGTCAAAAACATTCAGTACTTC. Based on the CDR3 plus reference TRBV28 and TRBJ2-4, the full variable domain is DVKVTQSSRYLVKRTGEKVFLECVQDMDHENMFWYRQDPGLGLRLIYFSYDVKMKEKGDIPEGYSVSREKKERFSLILESASTNQTSMYLCASGAGVVKNIQYFGAGTRLSVL.

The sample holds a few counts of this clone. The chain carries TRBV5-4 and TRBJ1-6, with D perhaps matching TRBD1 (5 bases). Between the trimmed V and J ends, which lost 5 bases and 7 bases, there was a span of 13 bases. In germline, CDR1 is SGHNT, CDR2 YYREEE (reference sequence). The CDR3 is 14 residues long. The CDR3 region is CASRRTGGNSPLHF. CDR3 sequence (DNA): TGTGCCAGCAGGAGGACGGGGGGAAATTCACCCCTCCACTTT.

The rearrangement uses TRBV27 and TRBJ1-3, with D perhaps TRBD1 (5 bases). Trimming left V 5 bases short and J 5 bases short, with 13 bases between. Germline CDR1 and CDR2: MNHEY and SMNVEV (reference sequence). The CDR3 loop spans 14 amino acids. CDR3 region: CASSATGLRNTIYF. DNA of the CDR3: TGTGCCAGCAGTGCCACGGGACTTCGAAACACCATATATTTT.

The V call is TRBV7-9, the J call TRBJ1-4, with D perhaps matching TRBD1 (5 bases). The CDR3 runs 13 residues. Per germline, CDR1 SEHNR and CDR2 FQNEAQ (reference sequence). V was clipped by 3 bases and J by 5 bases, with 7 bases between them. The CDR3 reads CASSFGGNEKLFF. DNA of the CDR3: TGTGCCAGCAGCTTCGGGGGGAATGAAAAACTGTTTTTT.

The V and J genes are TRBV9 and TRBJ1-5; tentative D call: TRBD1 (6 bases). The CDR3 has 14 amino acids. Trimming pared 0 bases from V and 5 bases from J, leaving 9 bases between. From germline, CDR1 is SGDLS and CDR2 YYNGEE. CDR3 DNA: TGTGCCAGCAGCGTAGGACAGGCTGATCAGCCCCAGCATTTT. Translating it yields CASSVGQADQPQHF.

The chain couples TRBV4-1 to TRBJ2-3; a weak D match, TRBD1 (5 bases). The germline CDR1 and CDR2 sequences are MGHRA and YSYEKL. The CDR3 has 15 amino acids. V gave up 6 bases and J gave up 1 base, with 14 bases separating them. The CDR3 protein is CASRGALGGTDTQYF. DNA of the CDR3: TGCGCCAGCAGAGGGGCTCTTGGGGGCACAGATACGCAGTATTTT.

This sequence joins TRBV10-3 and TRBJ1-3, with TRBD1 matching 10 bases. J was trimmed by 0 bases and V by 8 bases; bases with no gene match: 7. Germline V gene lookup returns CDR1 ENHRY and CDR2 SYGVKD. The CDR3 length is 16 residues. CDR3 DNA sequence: TGTGCCATCCGGGACAGGGGAGCCCTCTCTGGAAACACCATATATTTT. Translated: CAIRDRGALSGNTIYF.

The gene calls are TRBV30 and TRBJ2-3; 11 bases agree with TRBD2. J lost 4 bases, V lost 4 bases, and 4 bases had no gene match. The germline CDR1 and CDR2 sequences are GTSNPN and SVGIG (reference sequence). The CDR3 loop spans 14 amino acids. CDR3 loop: CAWNLAGGADTQYF. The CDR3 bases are TGTGCCTGGAACCTAGCGGGGGGCGCAGATACGCAGTATTTT.

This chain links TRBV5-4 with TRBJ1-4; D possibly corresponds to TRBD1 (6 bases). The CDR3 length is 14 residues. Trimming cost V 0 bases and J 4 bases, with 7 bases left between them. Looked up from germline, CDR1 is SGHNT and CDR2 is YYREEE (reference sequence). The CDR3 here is CASSLGGGNEKLFF. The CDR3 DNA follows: TGTGCCAGCAGCTTGGGAGGGGGTAATGAAAAACTGTTTTTT. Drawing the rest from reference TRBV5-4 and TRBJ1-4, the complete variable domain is ETGVTQSPTHLIKTRGQQVTLRCSSQSGHNTVSWYQQALGQGPQFIFQYYREEENGRGNFPPRFSGLQFPNYSSELNVNALELDDSALYLCASSLGGGNEKLFFGSGTQLSVL.

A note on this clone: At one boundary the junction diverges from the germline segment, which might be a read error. The CDR3 DNA reads TGTGCTAGCAGCTTAGGGACTAGCGGGGGGGATACGCAGTATTTT. Translating it yields CASSLGTSGGDTQYF. The chain recombines TRBV7-7 with TRBJ2-3; 15 bases map to TRBD2. Germline CDR1 is SSHAT and CDR2 is FNYEAQ (reference sequence). The CDR3 extends over 15 amino acids.

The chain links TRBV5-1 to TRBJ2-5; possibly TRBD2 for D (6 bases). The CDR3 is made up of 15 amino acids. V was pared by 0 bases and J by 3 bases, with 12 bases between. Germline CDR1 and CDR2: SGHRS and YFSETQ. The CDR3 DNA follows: TGCGCCAGCAGCTTGGTTGGCGGGGTAAAAGAGACCCAGTACTTC. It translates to CASSLVGGVKETQYF.

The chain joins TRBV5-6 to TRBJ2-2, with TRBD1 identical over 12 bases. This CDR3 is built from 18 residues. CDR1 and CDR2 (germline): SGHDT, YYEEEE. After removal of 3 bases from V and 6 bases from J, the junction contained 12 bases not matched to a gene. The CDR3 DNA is TGTGCCAGCAGCTACCGGGACAGGGGGCTTCTGAGTGCCGGGGAGCTGTTTTTT. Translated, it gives CASSYRDRGLLSAGELFF.

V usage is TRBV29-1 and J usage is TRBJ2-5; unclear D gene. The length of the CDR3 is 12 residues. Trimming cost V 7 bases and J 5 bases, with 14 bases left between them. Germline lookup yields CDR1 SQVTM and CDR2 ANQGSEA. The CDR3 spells CSGSRAGETQYF. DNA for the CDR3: TGCAGCGGGTCGAGAGCCGGGGAGACCCAGTACTTC.

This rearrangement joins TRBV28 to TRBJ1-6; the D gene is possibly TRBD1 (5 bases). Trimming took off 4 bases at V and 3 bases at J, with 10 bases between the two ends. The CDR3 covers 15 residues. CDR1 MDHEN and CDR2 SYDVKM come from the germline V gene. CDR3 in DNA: TGTGCCAGCAGTTCCCCAGGGATCTATAATTCACCCCTCCACTTT. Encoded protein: CASSSPGIYNSPLHF.

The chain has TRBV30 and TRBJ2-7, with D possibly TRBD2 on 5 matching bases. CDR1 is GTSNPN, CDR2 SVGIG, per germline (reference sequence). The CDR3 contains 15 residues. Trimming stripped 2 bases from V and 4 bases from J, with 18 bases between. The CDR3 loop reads CAWSRGGPGSYEQYF. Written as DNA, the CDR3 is TGTGCCTGGAGTAGAGGCGGGCCCGGGTCGTACGAGCAGTACTTC.

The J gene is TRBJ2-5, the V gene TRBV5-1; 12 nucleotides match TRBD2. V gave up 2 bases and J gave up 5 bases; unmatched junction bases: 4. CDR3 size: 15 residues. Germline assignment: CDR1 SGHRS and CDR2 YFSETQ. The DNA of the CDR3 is TGCGCCAGCAGCTTAGGTCTAGCGGGAGGGGAGACCCAGTACTTC. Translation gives CASSLGLAGGETQYF. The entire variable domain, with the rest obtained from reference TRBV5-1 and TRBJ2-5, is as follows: KAGVTQTPRYLIKTRGQQVTLSCSPISGHRSVSWYQQTPGQGLQFLFEYFSETQRNKGNFPGRFSGRQFSNSRSEMNVSTLELGDSALYLCASSLGLAGGETQYFGPGTRLLVL.

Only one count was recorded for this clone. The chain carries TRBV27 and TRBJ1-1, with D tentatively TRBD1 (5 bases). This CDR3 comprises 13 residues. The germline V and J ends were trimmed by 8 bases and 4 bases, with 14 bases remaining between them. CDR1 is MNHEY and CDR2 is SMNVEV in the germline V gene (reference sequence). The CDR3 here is CASRWGSATEAFF. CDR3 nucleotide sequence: TGTGCCAGCCGGTGGGGCTCGGCCACTGAAGCTTTCTTT.

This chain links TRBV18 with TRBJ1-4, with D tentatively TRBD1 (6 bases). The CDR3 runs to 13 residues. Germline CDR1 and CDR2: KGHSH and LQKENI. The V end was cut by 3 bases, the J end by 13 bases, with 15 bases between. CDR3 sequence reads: CASSPITGSLLFF. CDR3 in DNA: TGTGCCAGCTCACCTATTACAGGGAGCTTACTGTTTTTT.

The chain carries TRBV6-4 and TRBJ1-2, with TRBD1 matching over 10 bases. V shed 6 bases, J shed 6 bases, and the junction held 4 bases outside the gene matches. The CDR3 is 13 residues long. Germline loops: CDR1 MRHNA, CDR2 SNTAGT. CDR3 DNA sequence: TGTGCCAGCAGCCGGGACAGGGGAGATGGCTACACCTTC. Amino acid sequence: CASSRDRGDGYTF.